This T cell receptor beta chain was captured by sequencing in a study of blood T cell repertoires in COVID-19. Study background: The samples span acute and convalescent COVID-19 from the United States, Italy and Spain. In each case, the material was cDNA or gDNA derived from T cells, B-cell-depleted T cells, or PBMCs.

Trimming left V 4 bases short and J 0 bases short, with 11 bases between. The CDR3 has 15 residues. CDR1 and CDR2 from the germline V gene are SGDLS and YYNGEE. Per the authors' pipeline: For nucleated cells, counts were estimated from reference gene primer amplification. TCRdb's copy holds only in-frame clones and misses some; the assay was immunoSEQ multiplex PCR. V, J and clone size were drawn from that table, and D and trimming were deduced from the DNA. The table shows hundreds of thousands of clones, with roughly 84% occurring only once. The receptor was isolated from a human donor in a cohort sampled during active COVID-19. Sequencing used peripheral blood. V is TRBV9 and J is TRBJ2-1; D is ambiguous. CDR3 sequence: CASSIDVSSYNEQFF. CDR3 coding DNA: TGTGCCAGCAGCATAGACGTGAGCTCCTACAATGAGCAGTTCTTC. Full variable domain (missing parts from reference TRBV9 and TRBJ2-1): DSGVTQTPKHLITATGQRVTLRCSPRSGDLSVYWYQQSLDQGLQFLIQYYNGEERAKGNILERFSAQQFPDLHSELNLSSLELGDSALYFCASSIDVSSYNEQFFGPGTRLTVL.